The next 25 T cell receptor beta chains were all read from a single sample in a study of T-cell reconstitution after alpha-beta-depleted transplantation in children. This sample's TCRbeta library carried unique molecular identifier barcodes. A single record per CDR3 protein comes from TCRdb applying MiXCR to the PCR reads. The table shows 100,000 to 120,000 distinct CDR3 sequences, with 10% occurring only once. Sequences were derived from PBMCs from the stem cell graft donor, sampled from the stem cell graft. The source of these receptors is a human donor who donated a stem cell graft to a child with acute lymphoblastic leukemia.

In this sample, this clonotype turned up many times. One end of the junction does not line up with germline, which may come from a read error. The chain combines TRBV7-7 with TRBJ2-2; perhaps TRBD2 as D (6 bases). Germline CDR1 is SSHAT and CDR2 is FNYEAQ (reference sequence). This CDR3 has 15 residues. The CDR3 reads CASSPGGTNTGELFF. The DNA for the CDR3 is TGTGCTAGCAGCCCCGGAGGGACGAACACCGGGGAGCTGTTTTTT.

There are many counts of this clonotype. The gene calls are TRBV6-1 and TRBJ2-7; the D call may be TRBD1 or TRBD2 (5 bases each). Trimming took 7 bases from V and 0 from J, leaving 16 bases between them. The CDR3 contains 15 residues. CDR1 and CDR2 (germline): MNHNS, SASEGT. The CDR3 sequence: CASTPRGTRSYEQYF. The DNA of the CDR3 is TGTGCCAGCACCCCGAGGGGCACCCGCTCCTACGAGCAGTACTTC.

This clonotype was seen many times. The chain is built from TRBV5-1 and TRBJ2-2; D is unclear. The CDR3 contains 15 residues. In germline, CDR1 is SGHRS, CDR2 YFSETQ. V lost 0 bases, J lost 0 bases, and 6 bases lay in between. The CDR3 bases are TGCGCCAGCAGCTTGGCCCGGCCGAACACCGGGGAGCTGTTTTTT. Residues: CASSLARPNTGELFF.

The sample holds many counts of this clonotype. V is TRBV12-3 or TRBV12-4 and J is TRBJ2-1, with 7 bases that match TRBD2. There are 13 residues in the CDR3. Germline trimming cut 10 bases from V and 4 bases from J; bases unmatched to any gene: 7. The CDR3 spells CATQAGKYNEQFF. CDR3 DNA: TGTGCCACACAAGCGGGGAAGTACAATGAGCAGTTCTTC.

The table lists this clonotype with many counts. The chain has TRBV5-1 and TRBJ1-4; perhaps TRBD1 as D (5 bases). This CDR3 spans 15 amino acids. Germline V lookup: CDR1 SGHRS, CDR2 YFSETQ. V lost 5 bases, J lost 5 bases, and 16 bases lay in between. CDR3 residues: CASRHAGGYNEKLFF. The CDR3 bases are TGCGCCAGCAGACACGCTGGGGGGTACAATGAAAAACTGTTTTTT.

This clonotype was picked up many times. This chain links TRBV7-2 with TRBJ1-6; 7 bases line up with TRBD1. CDR3 length: 15 amino acids. The germline CDR1 and CDR2 sequences are SGHTA and FQGNSA. The V segment lost 5 bases and the J segment 7 bases; nucleotides outside the gene matches: 8. The CDR3 is CASSTRDSTNSPLHF. The DNA of the CDR3 is TGTGCCAGCAGCACCCGGGACAGCACCAATTCACCCCTCCACTTT. The full variable domain, its missing parts supplied by reference TRBV7-2 and TRBJ1-6, is GAGVSQSPSNKVTEKGKDVELRCDPISGHTALYWYRQSLGQGLEFLIYFQGNSAPDKSGLPSDRFSAERTGGSVSTLTIQRTQQEDSAVYLCASSTRDSTNSPLHFGNGTRLTVT.

The table lists this clonotype with many counts. The gene calls are TRBV7-2 and TRBJ1-1, with 8 bases identical to TRBD1. The CDR3 length is 16 residues. The V gene's germline CDR1 is SGHTA and CDR2 FQGNSA. The J segment lost 1 base and the V segment lost 0 bases, leaving 4 bases of the junction unmatched. CDR3 coding DNA: TGTGCCAGCAGCTTAGCACAGGGGGTCCCGAACACTGAAGCTTTCTTT. The encoded protein is CASSLAQGVPNTEAFF.

This clonotype was observed many times. The rearrangement uses TRBV3-1 and TRBJ2-1; D possibly uses TRBD1 or TRBD2 (6 bases each). Germline loops: CDR1 LGHDT, CDR2 YNNKEL (reference sequence). The V and J ends lost 2 bases and 10 bases respectively, with 12 bases between them. The CDR3 sequence is 13 residues long. CDR3 region: CASSQNRAGEQFF. The CDR3 DNA sequence: TGTGCCAGCAGCCAAAACAGGGCGGGGGAGCAGTTCTTC.

This clonotype was counted at least ten times. The chain combines TRBV5-1 with TRBJ2-1; 11 positions match TRBD2. V gave up 2 bases and J gave up 5 bases; unmatched junction bases: 3. CDR1 and CDR2 (germline): SGHRS, YFSETQ. The CDR3 spans 15 residues. CDR3 in DNA: TGCGCCAGCAGCTTTCTAGCGGGGGGCAACAATGAGCAGTTCTTC. It yields the protein CASSFLAGGNNEQFF.

This clonotype has a count of ten or more. The V call is TRBV20-1, the J call TRBJ1-1, with TRBD1 matching 7 bases. V was pared by 6 bases and J by 2 bases, with 9 bases of the junction left unmatched. The germline V gene encodes CDR1 DFQATT and CDR2 SNEGSKA (reference sequence). This CDR3 contains 14 residues. The CDR3 loop is CSATLGQTNTEAFF. The CDR3 bases are TGCAGTGCGACGCTGGGACAGACAAACACTGAAGCTTTCTTT.

Regarding this clonotype: A much larger clone differs by one base, so this may be a read error. The chain recombines TRBV7-2 with TRBJ2-7; 9 nucleotides align to TRBD1. This CDR3 is built from 14 residues. CDR1 is SGHTA, CDR2 FQGNSA, per germline. V was clipped by 3 bases and J by 6 bases; unmatched bases: 6. This chain's CDR3 is CASSFLDRGSEQYF. The DNA for the CDR3 is TGTGCCAGCAGCTTCCTGGACAGGGGATCCGAGCAGTACTTC.

A note on this clonotype: With a much larger clone just one base away, this may be a read error. The chain is built from TRBV27 and TRBJ2-7; perhaps TRBD1 as D (5 bases). The CDR3 sequence is 13 residues long. Trimming shortened V by 2 bases and J by 2 bases, and 7 bases separated the two germline ends. Germline V gene lookup returns CDR1 MNHEY and CDR2 SMNVEV (reference sequence). CDR3: CASSLGHTYEQYF. The CDR3, as DNA: TGTGCCAGCAGTTTAGGACACACCTACGAGCAGTACTTC.

This clonotype has at least ten counts. The chain recombines TRBV7-3 with TRBJ1-2, with 10 bases that match TRBD1. V was clipped by 5 bases and J by 7 bases; unmatched bases: 4. This CDR3 is 13 amino acids long. Germline loops: CDR1 SGHTA, CDR2 FQGTGA. CDR3 amino acids: CASSLGQGSGYTF. CDR3 in DNA: TGTGCCAGCAGCCTGGGACAGGGGTCTGGCTACACCTTC.

This clonotype was found many times. The chain is built from TRBV5-1 and TRBJ1-2; maybe TRBD1 (5 bases). This CDR3 is built from 15 residues. Germline values: CDR1 SGHRS, CDR2 YFSETQ. V was shortened by 3 bases and J by 0 bases, with 12 bases between the two germline ends. CDR3 nucleotides: TGCGCCAGCAGCTCGTTGACAGTCTCTAACTATGGCTACACCTTC. Its translation: CASSSLTVSNYGYTF. Combining the CDR3 with reference TRBV5-1 and TRBJ1-2 gives the whole variable domain KAGVTQTPRYLIKTRGQQVTLSCSPISGHRSVSWYQQTPGQGLQFLFEYFSETQRNKGNFPGRFSGRQFSNSRSEMNVSTLELGDSALYLCASSSLTVSNYGYTFGSGTRLTVV.

This chain connects TRBV3-1 to TRBJ1-1; D possibly corresponds to TRBD1 (5 bases). Looked up from germline, CDR1 is LGHDT and CDR2 is YNNKEL (reference sequence). The CDR3 loop spans 13 amino acids. Trimming left V 4 bases short and J 6 bases short, with 12 bases between. Here the CDR3 reads CASSPGGIPEAFF. The CDR3 DNA follows: TGTGCCAGCAGCCCTGGGGGGATACCTGAAGCTTTCTTT.

This clonotype was counted a single time. CDR3 amino acids: CAWSGAQTGGLLDTQYF. The CDR3 DNA reads TGTGCCTGGAGTGGGGCTCAGACAGGGGGTTTACTAGATACGCAGTATTTT. V is TRBV30 and J is TRBJ2-3; 9 nucleotides match TRBD1. Germline trimming cut 1 base from V and 5 bases from J; bases unmatched to any gene: 13. Germline V gene lookup returns CDR1 GTSNPN and CDR2 SVGIG (reference sequence). The CDR3 contains 17 residues.

This clonotype was counted ten times or more. V gene TRBV6-1 combines with J gene TRBJ1-6; TRBD1 aligns across 7 bases. This CDR3 spans 14 amino acids. Trimming at V came to 5 bases and at J to 7 bases, leaving 5 bases not matched to a gene. Germline-derived CDR1 and CDR2 are MNHNS and SASEGT. The CDR3 protein is CASSRQGGNSPLHF. The CDR3 DNA reads TGTGCCAGCAGTCGACAGGGAGGGAATTCACCCCTCCACTTT.

As to this clonotype: A much larger clone lies a single base off, so this may be a read error. The rearrangement links TRBV25-1 to TRBJ1-1; TRBD1 agrees at 9 bases. There are 15 residues in the CDR3. Germline CDR1 and CDR2: MGHDK and SYGVNS. CDR3 sequence: CASRATGGSRAEAIF. The CDR3 nucleotides read TGTGCCAGCAGGGCTACAGGGGGCAGCAGGGCTGAAGCTATCTTT.

The V gene is TRBV5-1, the J gene TRBJ1-1; no definite D call. CDR1 and CDR2 (germline): SGHRS, YFSETQ. This CDR3 is 13 amino acids long. V lost 7 bases and J lost 1, with 11 bases in between. The CDR3 sequence is CASGSRQNTEAFF. DNA for the CDR3: TGCGCCAGCGGCTCCAGACAGAACACTGAAGCTTTCTTT.

Many counts were recorded for this clonotype. The J gene is TRBJ2-1, the V gene TRBV11-2; TRBD2 agrees at 9 bases. Germline V gives CDR1 SGHAT, CDR2 FQNNGV. J lost 16 bases, V lost 6 bases, and 10 bases had no gene match. CDR3 length: 12 residues. Written as DNA, the CDR3 is TGTGCCAGCAGGTATAGCGGGAGAGGTACCTTCTTC. This translates into CASRYSGRGTFF.

Ten or more counts support this clonotype. The V and J genes are TRBV18 and TRBJ1-4; D gene ambiguous. This CDR3 has 15 residues. Trimming removed 6 bases from V and 0 bases from J, with 11 bases in between. Germline-derived CDR1 and CDR2 are KGHSH and LQKENI. The CDR3 loop reads CASSLKSATNEKLFF. The DNA for the CDR3 is TGTGCCAGCTCCCTAAAGTCTGCAACTAATGAAAAACTGTTTTTT.

This clonotype was seen many times. The CDR3 DNA is TGTGCCAGCAGCTTCTACCAACAGGGGCGCACCTACGAGCAGTACTTC. It specifies CASSFYQQGRTYEQYF. The chain recombines TRBV7-9 with TRBJ2-7; 7 bases are a match to TRBD1. The germline V gene encodes CDR1 SEHNR and CDR2 FQNEAQ (reference sequence). The CDR3 totals 16 residues. Unmatched junction bases numbered 10, after V lost 3 bases and J lost 2 bases.

This clonotype was picked up many times. This chain uses TRBV19 with TRBJ2-3; TRBD2 aligns across 10 bases. V lost 6 bases to trimming and J lost 5 bases; unmatched junction nucleotides: 11. Per germline, CDR1 LNHDA and CDR2 SQIVND (reference sequence). The CDR3 is 16 amino acids. DNA for the CDR3: TGTGCCAGTAGCATGGGCCTAGCGGGAGTTCTAGATACGCAGTATTTT. This sequence encodes CASSMGLAGVLDTQYF.

This clonotype was counted at least ten times. The chain couples TRBV12-3 or TRBV12-4 to TRBJ1-2, with D unresolved. V was pared by 6 bases and J by 5 bases, with 16 bases between. CDR3 length: 14 amino acids. The CDR3 DNA follows: TGTGCCAGCAGCCCTGGTTACAGCAATTATGGCTACACCTTC. This translates into CASSPGYSNYGYTF.

This clonotype occurred many times. J is TRBJ1-1 and V is TRBV6-2 or TRBV6-3; 7 bases fit TRBD1. CDR3 length: 14 residues. The V gene end was trimmed by 6 bases and the J gene end by 3 bases; junction bases not matched to a gene: 7. Germline-derived CDR1 and CDR2 are MNHEY and SVGEGT. This CDR3 reads CASSRRQGDTEAFF. In nucleotides, the CDR3 is TGTGCCAGCAGCCGTCGACAGGGAGACACTGAAGCTTTCTTT.